These 24 T cell receptor beta chains were all obtained from the same sample, sequenced in a study of OX40 agonist ivuxolimab in advanced cancers. Sequencing used immunoSEQ multiplex PCR; TCRdb keeps in-frame clones, though not all of them. Of more than 95,000 clones listed, roughly 94% are singletons. The sequencing here drew on CD4+ or CD8+ T cells sorted from blood, taken in a trial of the OX40 agonist ivuxolimab. The receptors originated from an adult with an advanced solid tumor such as melanoma, head and neck, liver or kidney cancer.

The chain recombines TRBV30 with TRBJ1-6; D possibly corresponds to TRBD1 (5 bases). CDR1 and CDR2 from the germline V gene are GTSNPN and SVGIG (reference sequence). This CDR3 comprises 15 residues. V lost 0 bases to trimming and J lost 7 bases, with 13 bases between them. The CDR3 bases are TGTGCCTGGAGTGTACAGGTGGCGGGAAATTCACCCCTCCACTTT. Encoded protein: CAWSVQVAGNSPLHF.

A few counts support this clone. The chain links TRBV9 to TRBJ1-1; no clear D. The length of the CDR3 is 14 residues. Deletions cut 0 bases from V and 5 bases from J, with 11 bases between. Germline CDR1 reads SGDLS; CDR2 reads YYNGEE. The CDR3 sequence is CASSVESGSTEAFF. CDR3 bases: TGTGCCAGCAGCGTAGAAAGCGGCTCAACTGAAGCTTTCTTT.

This clone was observed once. This chain connects TRBV15 to TRBJ1-4, with 7 bases lining up with TRBD1. The CDR3 is made up of 16 amino acids. V dropped 0 bases and J dropped 7; count of bases not matched to a gene: 8. CDR1 and CDR2 from the germline V gene are LNHNV and YYDKDF (reference sequence). This CDR3 is CATSRDSAQGGEKLFF. CDR3 coding DNA: TGTGCCACCAGCAGAGATAGTGCCCAGGGGGGTGAAAAACTGTTTTTT.

The CDR3 reads CASSQDKTGAIGNTIYF. The CDR3 DNA follows: TGCGCCAGCAGCCAAGATAAGACAGGGGCAATAGGAAACACCATATATTTT. The chain joins TRBV4-1 to TRBJ1-3; 8 positions match TRBD1. With V trimmed by 0 bases and J by 4 bases, 8 bases remained unmatched. CDR1 is MGHRA and CDR2 is YSYEKL in the germline V gene. The CDR3 has 17 residues.

The chain carries TRBV7-9 and TRBJ1-2, with 9 nucleotides matching TRBD1. The CDR3 extends over 15 amino acids. V shed 3 bases and J 3 bases; nucleotides not matched to a gene: 5. Looked up from germline, CDR1 is SEHNR and CDR2 is FQNEAQ (reference sequence). DNA for the CDR3: TGTGCCAGCAGCTTTCGAGACAGGGGGGACTATGGCTACACCTTC. It specifies CASSFRDRGDYGYTF. Complete variable domain (other parts from reference TRBV7-9 and TRBJ1-2): DTGVSQNPRHKITKRGQNVTFRCDPISEHNRLYWYRQTLGQGPEFLTYFQNEAQLEKSRLLSDRFSAERPKGSFSTLEIQRTEQGDSAMYLCASSFRDRGDYGYTFGSGTRLTVV.

This clone occurred once. The rearrangement links TRBV10-3 to TRBJ2-2; a possible D gene is TRBD2 (5 bases). Trimming removed 6 bases from V and 4 bases from J, with 15 bases in between. This CDR3 region has 15 residues. Per the germline V gene, CDR1 is ENHRY and CDR2 is SYGVKD. In DNA, the CDR3 is TGTGCCATCAGGGGGTCGAGCGGAGCCACCGGGGAGCTGTTTTTT. This codes for CAIRGSSGATGELFF.

The rearrangement links TRBV7-2 to TRBJ1-2, with 8 positions matching TRBD1. J lost 8 bases, V lost 1 base, and 6 bases had no gene match. The CDR3 has 14 residues. Looked up from germline, CDR1 is SGHTA and CDR2 is FQGNSA. CDR3 sequence: CASSLGQGARGYTF. The CDR3 DNA is TGTGCCAGCAGCTTAGGGCAGGGGGCGCGCGGCTACACCTTC.

The CDR3 spells CASSVGDRAQETQYF. CDR3 in DNA: TGTGCCAGCAGCGTTGGGGACAGGGCCCAAGAGACCCAGTACTTC. This chain links TRBV9 with TRBJ2-5, with TRBD1 identical over 9 bases. Per the germline V gene, CDR1 is SGDLS and CDR2 is YYNGEE. The CDR3 length is 15 residues. V trimming: 2 bases; J trimming: 1 base; junction bases outside the gene matches: 3.

The gene calls are TRBV30 and TRBJ2-7; TRBD2 is a possible D gene (5 bases). CDR1 GTSNPN and CDR2 SVGIG come from the germline V gene (reference sequence). The ends were cut back, 1 base at V and 2 bases at J, with 9 bases in the middle. The CDR3 consists of 13 residues. The CDR3 DNA reads as TGTGCCTGGAGTGGCGGGTTTGCCTACGAGCAGTACTTC. Amino acids: CAWSGGFAYEQYF.

This clone came up once. The chain uses TRBV19 and TRBJ2-3, with 16 nucleotides matching TRBD2. The V gene end was trimmed by 3 bases and the J gene end by 1 base; junction bases not matched to a gene: 7. Germline V lookup: CDR1 LNHDA, CDR2 SQIVND (reference sequence). This CDR3 region has 19 residues. The CDR3 loop is CASSISGTSGRAGTDTQYF. The CDR3, as DNA: TGTGCCAGTAGTATCTCCGGGACTAGCGGGAGGGCTGGCACAGATACGCAGTATTTT.

The rearrangement links TRBV15 to TRBJ1-2; D gene ambiguous. Germline assignment: CDR1 LNHNV and CDR2 YYDKDF (reference sequence). This CDR3 has 14 residues. V lost 0 bases, J lost 4 bases, and 9 bases lay in between. CDR3 residues: CATSRDRAGYGYTF. The CDR3 DNA reads TGTGCCACCAGCAGAGATAGGGCAGGCTATGGCTACACCTTC.

This clone was counted once. This sequence joins TRBV7-9 and TRBJ1-2; TRBD1 matches at 11 bases. CDR3 length equals 16 residues. Germline CDR1 is SEHNR and CDR2 is FQNEAQ (reference sequence). V shed 4 bases, J shed 4 bases, and the junction held 8 bases outside the gene matches. CDR3 residues: CASSWFRTGGSYGYTF. The CDR3 DNA reads TGTGCCAGCAGCTGGTTCAGGACAGGGGGCTCCTATGGCTACACCTTC.

The gene calls are TRBV5-4 and TRBJ2-1; no clear D. Germline CDR1 is SGHNT and CDR2 is YYREEE (reference sequence). Trimming took 0 bases from V and 3 from J, leaving 7 bases between them. The CDR3 length is 14 residues. The CDR3, as DNA: TGTGCCAGCAGCTTGGCCTTCAGCTACAATGAGCAGTTCTTC. It encodes CASSLAFSYNEQFF.

The CDR3 DNA sequence: TGCGCCAGCAGCCCGACATTAGCGGGAGACTCCTACGAGCAGTACTTC. The encoded protein is CASSPTLAGDSYEQYF. The chain joins TRBV4-3 to TRBJ2-7, with 9 nucleotides matching TRBD2. Germline V gene data show CDR1 as LGHNA and CDR2 as YSLEER. The V gene end was trimmed by 4 bases and the J gene end by 0 bases; junction bases not matched to a gene: 7. This CDR3 has 16 amino acids.

This clone appeared once. The gene calls are TRBV9 and TRBJ2-6; 11 bases fit TRBD2. The CDR3 extends over 19 amino acids. Per the germline V gene, CDR1 is SGDLS and CDR2 is YYNGEE. Germline trimming cut 4 bases from V and 1 base from J; bases unmatched to any gene: 10. The CDR3, as DNA: TGTGCCAGCAGCCCCGAGGGACTAGCGGTCTCTTCTGGGGCCAACGTCCTGACTTTC. Encoded protein: CASSPEGLAVSSGANVLTF.

The J gene is TRBJ1-2, the V gene TRBV19, with 12 bases aligning to TRBD1. The V gene's germline CDR1 is LNHDA and CDR2 SQIVND (reference sequence). This CDR3 is built from 18 residues. With V trimmed by 10 bases and J by 1 base, 16 bases remained unmatched. The CDR3 coding sequence is TGTGCCACCACTTTCTCCCGGGACAGGGGGCCGGGTAACTATGGCTACACCTTC. It yields the protein CATTFSRDRGPGNYGYTF.

The chain is built from TRBV7-9 and TRBJ2-7; D may be TRBD1 (5 bases). V was pared by 3 bases and J by 5 bases, with 14 bases between. The CDR3 has 14 amino acids. CDR1 is SEHNR and CDR2 is FQNEAQ in the germline V gene (reference sequence). The CDR3 nucleotides read TGTGCCAGCAGCTTCCAGACGTCAGGGAACGAGCAGTACTTC. The encoded protein is CASSFQTSGNEQYF.

Only one count was recorded for this clone. V and J are TRBV7-9 and TRBJ1-1; D call uncertain. The germline V and J ends were trimmed by 4 bases and 1 base, with 10 bases remaining between them. Germline CDR1 SEHNR, CDR2 FQNEAQ (reference sequence). The CDR3 covers 14 residues. Here the CDR3 reads CASSSLGQNTEAFF. CDR3 bases: TGTGCCAGCAGCTCCCTAGGTCAGAACACTGAAGCTTTCTTT. The entire variable domain, with the rest obtained from reference TRBV7-9 and TRBJ1-1, is as follows: DTGVSQNPRHKITKRGQNVTFRCDPISEHNRLYWYRQTLGQGPEFLTYFQNEAQLEKSRLLSDRFSAERPKGSFSTLEIQRTEQGDSAMYLCASSSLGQNTEAFFGQGTRLTVV.

The genes are TRBV4-1 and TRBJ2-7, with 12 bases lining up with TRBD2. With V trimmed by 0 bases and J by 2 bases, 8 bases remained unmatched. Germline-derived CDR1 and CDR2 are MGHRA and YSYEKL. The CDR3 is 18 residues long. In nucleotides, the CDR3 is TGCGCCAGCAGCCAAGAAAAGTCCGGACTAGCGGGGACCTACGAGCAGTACTTC. Encoded protein: CASSQEKSGLAGTYEQYF.

The chain uses TRBV29-1 and TRBJ2-5; D not certain. CDR3 length equals 13 residues. Trimming cost V 3 bases and J 2 bases, with 10 bases left between them. Per the germline V gene, CDR1 is SQVTM and CDR2 is ANQGSEA. The CDR3 loop reads CSVDTRPQETQYF. DNA of the CDR3: TGCAGCGTTGACACCCGGCCGCAAGAGACCCAGTACTTC.

The chain carries TRBV21-1 and TRBJ1-1. TRBV21-1 is a known pseudogene. The length of the CDR3 is 18 residues. The chain's CDR3 is CASSNRKEIDSRDTEAFF. The CDR3 coding sequence is TGTGCCAGCAGCAATAGGAAGGAGATCGATAGTCGGGACACTGAAGCTTTCTTT.

Only one count was recorded for this clone. V gene TRBV11-1 combines with J gene TRBJ1-1; D remains unclear. Germline CDR1 is SGHAT and CDR2 is FQDESV (reference sequence). The CDR3 runs to 13 residues. V was trimmed by 0 bases and J by 5 bases, leaving 7 bases between them. The CDR3 DNA reads TGTGCCAGCAGCTTAGCTGAGGGAACTGAAGCTTTCTTT. Residues: CASSLAEGTEAFF. The full variable domain, with the rest looked up from reference TRBV11-1 and TRBJ1-1, is EAEVAQSPRYKITEKSQAVAFWCDPISGHATLYWYRQILGQGPELLVQFQDESVVDDSQLPKDRFSAERLKGVDSTLKIQPAELGDSAMYLCASSLAEGTEAFFGQGTRLTVV.

The chain combines TRBV27 with TRBJ1-1, with D unclear. Germline CDR1 reads MNHEY; CDR2 reads SMNVEV (reference sequence). Trimming pared 11 bases from V and 5 bases from J, leaving 18 bases between. This CDR3 contains 13 residues. CDR3 nucleotides: TGTGCCTCCTTTCAGAGGGTAGGGACTGAAGCTTTCTTT. As protein: CASFQRVGTEAFF.

CDR3 protein: CASSHGQGVTGELFF. The DNA for the CDR3 is TGTGCCAGCAGCCATGGACAGGGGGTCACCGGGGAGCTGTTTTTT. The V call is TRBV5-4, the J call TRBJ2-2, with TRBD1 matching over 10 bases. V lost 4 bases and J lost 4; bases outside the gene matches: 4. Germline CDR1 is SGHNT and CDR2 is YYREEE (reference sequence). The CDR3 sequence is 15 residues long.